The count of the clone carrying this T cell receptor beta chain is one. Original data processing: Reference gene primer amplification gave nucleated cell count estimates. Libraries were prepared by immunoSEQ multiplex PCR; TCRdb keeps only in-frame clonotypes and omits some of them. V and J calls and clone size are as listed in that table; D and trimming were resolved from the DNA. The table has around 300,000 clones, about nine tenths seen once. The CDR3 loop spans 13 amino acids. V was cut by 5 bases and J by 5 bases, with 13 bases left in between. Germline lookup yields CDR1 SGHTA and CDR2 FQGNSA. These data are taken from a study of blood T cell repertoires in COVID-19. Across the whole study: Samples taken during acute and convalescent COVID-19 were collected in the United States, Italy and Spain. Sources were T cells, B-cell-depleted T cells, or PBMCs; the material itself was cDNA or gDNA.

The sample taken for sequencing was peripheral blood. The sequence was obtained from a woman in her thirties with active or convalescent COVID-19. The rearrangement links TRBV7-2 to TRBJ2-7; D is undetermined. The CDR3 spells CASSPSRVHEQYF. CDR3 nucleotides: TGTGCCAGCAGCCCCTCCCGCGTCCACGAGCAGTACTTC. The variable domain in full, completed from reference TRBV7-2 and TRBJ2-7, reads GAGVSQSPSNKVTEKGKDVELRCDPISGHTALYWYRQSLGQGLEFLIYFQGNSAPDKSGLPSDRFSAERTGGSVSTLTIQRTQQEDSAVYLCASSPSRVHEQYFGPGTRLTVT.